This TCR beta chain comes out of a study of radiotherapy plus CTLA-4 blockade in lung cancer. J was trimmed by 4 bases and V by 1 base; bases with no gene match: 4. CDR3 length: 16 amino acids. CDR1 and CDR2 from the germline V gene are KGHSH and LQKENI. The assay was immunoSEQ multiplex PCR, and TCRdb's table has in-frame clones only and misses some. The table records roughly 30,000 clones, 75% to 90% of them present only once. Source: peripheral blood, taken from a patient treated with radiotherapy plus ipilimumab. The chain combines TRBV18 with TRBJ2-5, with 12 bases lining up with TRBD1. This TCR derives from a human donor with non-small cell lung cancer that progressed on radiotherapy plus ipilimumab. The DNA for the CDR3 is TGTGCCAGCTCACCACGAGGGACAGGGGGCCGAGAGACCCAGTACTTC. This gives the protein CASSPRGTGGRETQYF.